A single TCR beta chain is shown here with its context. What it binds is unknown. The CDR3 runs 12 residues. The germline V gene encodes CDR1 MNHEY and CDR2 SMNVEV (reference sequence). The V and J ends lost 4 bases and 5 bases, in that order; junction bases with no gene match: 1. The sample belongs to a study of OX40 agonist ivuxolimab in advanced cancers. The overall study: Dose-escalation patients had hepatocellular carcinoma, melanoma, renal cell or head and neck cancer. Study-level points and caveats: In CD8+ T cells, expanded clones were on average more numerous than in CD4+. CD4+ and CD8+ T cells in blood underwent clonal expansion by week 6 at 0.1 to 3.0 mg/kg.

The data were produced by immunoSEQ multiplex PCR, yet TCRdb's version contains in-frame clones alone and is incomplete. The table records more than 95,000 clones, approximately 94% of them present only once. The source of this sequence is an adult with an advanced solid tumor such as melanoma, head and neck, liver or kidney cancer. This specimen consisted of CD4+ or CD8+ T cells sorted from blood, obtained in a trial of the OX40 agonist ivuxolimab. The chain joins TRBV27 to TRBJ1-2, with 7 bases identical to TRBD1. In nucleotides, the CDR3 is TGTGCCAGCAGTTCAGGGGGGTATGGCTACACCTTC. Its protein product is CASSSGGYGYTF.